This T cell receptor (beta chain) was found in a study of blood T cell repertoires in COVID-19. Study-wide background: The study drew acute and convalescent COVID-19 samples from the United States, Italy and Spain.

Study processing details: For nucleated cells, counts were estimated from reference gene primer amplification. Clones were read by immunoSEQ multiplex PCR, and TCRdb kept only the in-frame ones, dropping some. The DNA was the basis for D and trimming; V, J and clone size are from that table. The sample lists 150,000 or so clones, about 88% occurring once. Looked up from germline, CDR1 is SEHNR and CDR2 is FQNEAQ (reference sequence). The CDR3 extends over 16 amino acids. Trimming shortened V by 5 bases and J by 4 bases, and 18 bases separated the two germline ends. This rearrangement joins TRBV7-9 to TRBJ1-5; perhaps TRBD1 as D (5 bases). The material sequenced was peripheral blood. This receptor was identified in a man between 60 and 75 years old with COVID-19, enrolled during active disease. The CDR3 coding sequence is TGTGCCAGCAGCGCAGCGGGGATAAGGGGAAATCAGCCCCAGCATTTT. The encoded protein is CASSAAGIRGNQPQHF.